This entry is about one T cell receptor beta chain. The sample is drawn from a study of T cell responses to AZD1222 COVID-19 vaccine. The protocol was immunoSEQ multiplex PCR, while the TCRdb copy is restricted to in-frame clones and leaves out a portion. The top ten clones hold about 4.3% of a sample with about 160,000 clones, over 75% of them seen once. The sequence was obtained from an adult who received the AZD1222 COVID-19 vaccine. The sample here was peripheral blood, taken 28 days after the second AZD1222 dose.

The DNA for the CDR3 is TGTGCCAGCAGTTATTCAGGTACATATGGCTACACCTTC. This encodes CASSYSGTYGYTF. The chain uses TRBV12-3 or TRBV12-4 and TRBJ1-2; D not certain. This CDR3 has 13 residues. V lost 4 bases, J lost 5 bases, and 11 bases lay in between.